This TCR beta chain was retrieved from a study of early T cells in non-severe SARS-CoV-2 infection. For the study at large: The study sequenced bulk RNA from unsorted whole blood, with chains unpaired. Regarding the study as a whole: VDJdb-based matching was biased toward anti-spike CD8 responses and missed private and CD4 specificities.

Trimming removed 5 bases from V and 0 bases from J, with 11 bases in between. The CDR3 consists of 15 residues. Per germline, CDR1 MRHNA and CDR2 SNTAGT. In the library, individual cDNA molecules carried attached unique molecular identifiers. TCRdb redid the calling of the 5' RACE reads with MiXCR, one entry per CDR3 protein. The top ten clones hold 5.5% to 6.5% of a sample with some 48,000 distinct CDR3 sequences, about 4.1% of them seen once. This clonotype occurred many times. Antigen unknown. Sequencing input: whole blood. The J gene is TRBJ2-1, the V gene TRBV6-4; a weak D match, TRBD1 (5 bases). The TCR was taken from an adult who was a healthcare worker with PCR-confirmed SARS-CoV-2 infection or an uninfected control (not recorded which). The CDR3 here is CASSQTGDSYNEQFF. CDR3 nucleotides: TGTGCCAGCAGTCAAACAGGCGACTCCTACAATGAGCAGTTCTTC.